The clone carrying this T cell receptor (beta chain) was counted many times. The source of the sample is a study of blood T cell repertoires in COVID-19. Study-level information: PBMCs, B-cell-depleted T cells, or T cells provided the cDNA or gDNA that made up the material.

Original handling: Amplifying reference gene primers gave estimates of nucleated cell counts. The protocol was immunoSEQ multiplex PCR, while the TCRdb copy is restricted to in-frame clones and leaves out a portion. V and J calls and clone size come straight from that table; D and trimming were deduced from the DNA. The sample lists fewer than 200,000 clones, roughly 82% occurring once. CDR3 length: 18 amino acids. Germline V gene data show CDR1 as SGHRS and CDR2 as YFSETQ. V shed 4 bases and J 7 bases; nucleotides not matched to a gene: 13. The Seattle site enrolled patients during active infection and followed them longitudinally.

V usage is TRBV5-1 and J usage is TRBJ2-1, with TRBD2 matching 14 bases. Specimen: peripheral blood. This TCR was recovered from a woman aged 40 to 50 with COVID-19, enrolled during active disease. The DNA of the CDR3 is TGCGCCAGCAGCAAAAACCCGGGACTAGCGGGAGCATGGAATGAGCAGTTCTTC. It encodes CASSKNPGLAGAWNEQFF.